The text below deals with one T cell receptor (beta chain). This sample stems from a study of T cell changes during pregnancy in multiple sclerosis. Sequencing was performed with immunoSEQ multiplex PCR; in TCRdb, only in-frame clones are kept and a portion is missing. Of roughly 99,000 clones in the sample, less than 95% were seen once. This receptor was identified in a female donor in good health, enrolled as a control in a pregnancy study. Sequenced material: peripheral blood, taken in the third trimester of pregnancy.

The DNA of the CDR3 is TGTGCCAGCAGTTCCGGGGGGGACATCGTCTACGAGCAGTACTTC. It specifies CASSSGGDIVYEQYF. The gene calls are TRBV11-3 and TRBJ2-7; 8 bases match TRBD2. CDR1 and CDR2 from the germline V gene are SGHNT and YENEEA. Trimming cost V 6 bases and J 3 bases; bases outside gene matches: 10. There are 15 residues in the CDR3.